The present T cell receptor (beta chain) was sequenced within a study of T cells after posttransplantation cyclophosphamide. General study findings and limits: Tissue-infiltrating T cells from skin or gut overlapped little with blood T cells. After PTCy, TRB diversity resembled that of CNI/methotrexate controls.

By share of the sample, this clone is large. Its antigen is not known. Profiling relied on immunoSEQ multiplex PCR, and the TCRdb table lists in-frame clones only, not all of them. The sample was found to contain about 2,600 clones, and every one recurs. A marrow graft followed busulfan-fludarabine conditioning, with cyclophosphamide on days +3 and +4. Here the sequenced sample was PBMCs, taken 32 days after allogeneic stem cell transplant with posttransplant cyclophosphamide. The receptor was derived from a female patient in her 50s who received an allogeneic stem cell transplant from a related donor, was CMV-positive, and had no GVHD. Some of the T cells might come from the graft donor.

The CDR3 bases are TGCGCCAGCAGCCCGGGACTAGCGGGAGAGACCCAGTACTTC. Encoded protein: CASSPGLAGETQYF. The chain joins TRBV5-1 to TRBJ2-5, with 12 bases that match TRBD2. CDR1 and CDR2 (germline): SGHRS, YFSETQ. The ends lost 4 bases at V and 4 bases at J; junction bases unmatched: 2. This CDR3 has 14 amino acids.